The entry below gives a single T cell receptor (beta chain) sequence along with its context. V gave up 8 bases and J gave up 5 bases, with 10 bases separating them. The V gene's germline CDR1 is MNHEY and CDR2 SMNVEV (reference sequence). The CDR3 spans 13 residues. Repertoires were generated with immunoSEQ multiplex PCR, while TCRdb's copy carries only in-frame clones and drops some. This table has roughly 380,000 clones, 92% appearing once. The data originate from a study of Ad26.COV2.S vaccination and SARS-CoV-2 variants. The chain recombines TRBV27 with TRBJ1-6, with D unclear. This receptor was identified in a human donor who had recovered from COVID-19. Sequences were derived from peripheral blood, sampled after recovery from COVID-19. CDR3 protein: CASRSAHNSPLHF. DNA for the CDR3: TGTGCCAGCCGTTCGGCCCATAATTCACCCCTCCACTTT.